The 25 T cell receptor beta chains in this list originate from one sample, sequenced in a study of cytomegalovirus exposure and HLA in healthy donors. The PCR used 60 Vbeta and 13 Jbeta primers. Here immunoSEQ multiplex PCR was the method, and the copy in TCRdb shows in-frame clones only, minus some. Here the sample spans approximately 180,000 clones, about four fifths being singletons. The specimen sequenced was PBMCs. Receptors were obtained from a male donor in good health and CMV-seronegative.

The chain joins TRBV28 to TRBJ2-1; the match to TRBD2 covers 14 bases. The CDR3 is made up of 14 amino acids. Trimming took 6 bases from V and 10 from J; bases not matched to a gene: 5. Per the germline V gene, CDR1 is MDHEN and CDR2 is SYDVKM. CDR3 DNA sequence: TGTGCCAGCAGGGGACTAGCGGGAGAAGGGGAGCAGTTCTTC. Translated: CASRGLAGEGEQFF.

CDR3 in DNA: TGTGCCAGCACCTGGACGGGAACAGATACGCAGTATTTT. It is translated as CASTWTGTDTQYF. The V gene is TRBV7-9, the J gene TRBJ2-3, with a possible D match to TRBD2 (5 bases). The CDR3 sequence is 13 residues long. Germline CDR1 reads SEHNR; CDR2 reads FQNEAQ (reference sequence). V dropped 7 bases and J dropped 3 bases, with 11 bases sitting between them.

V and J are TRBV7-8 and TRBJ1-1, with D possibly matching TRBD1 (6 bases). The CDR3 is 13 residues long. Trimming took 5 bases from V and 7 from J, leaving 14 bases between them. The V gene's germline CDR1 is SGHVS and CDR2 FQNEAQ. CDR3 loop: CASSGGGHLEAFF. Written as DNA, the CDR3 is TGTGCCAGCAGCGGGGGGGGACACCTTGAAGCTTTCTTT.

The chain is built from TRBV19 and TRBJ2-6; D is possibly TRBD2 (5 bases). The germline V gene has CDR1 LNHDA and CDR2 SQIVND (reference sequence). Trimming left V 3 bases short and J 2 bases short, with 8 bases between. This CDR3 has 15 residues. The CDR3 loop reads CASSITGTGANVLTF. The DNA for the CDR3 is TGTGCCAGTAGTATTACGGGGACTGGGGCCAACGTCCTGACTTTC. The variable domain in full, with the rest retrieved from reference TRBV19 and TRBJ2-6, is DGGITQSPKYLFRKEGQNVTLSCEQNLNHDAMYWYRQDPGQGLRLIYYSQIVNDFQKGDIAEGYSVSREKKESFPLTVTSAQKNPTAFYLCASSITGTGANVLTFGAGSRLTVL.

The CDR3 coding sequence is TGTGCCAGCAGCCAAGAGGCTAGCTCGGAGACCCAGTACTTC. Amino acids: CASSQEASSETQYF. This chain connects TRBV14 to TRBJ2-5; possible D gene TRBD2, 5 bases. Trimming left V 0 bases short and J 5 bases short, with 10 bases between. The CDR3 contains 14 residues. Per the germline V gene, CDR1 is SGHDN and CDR2 is FVKESK.

The CDR3 region is CASSLLAGPSYEQYF. For the CDR3, the DNA is TGTGCCAGCAGCCTACTAGCGGGCCCCTCCTACGAGCAGTACTTC. V gene TRBV5-4 combines with J gene TRBJ2-7, with 9 bases identical to TRBD2. The ends lost 4 bases at V and 0 bases at J; junction bases unmatched: 5. The CDR3 length is 15 residues. The germline V gene encodes CDR1 SGHNT and CDR2 YYREEE (reference sequence).

The gene calls are TRBV20-1 and TRBJ2-4; D is uncertain. This CDR3 has 11 amino acids. The V and J ends lost 0 bases and 7 bases respectively, with 4 bases between them. In germline, CDR1 is DFQATT, CDR2 SNEGSKA (reference sequence). Here the CDR3 DNA reads TGCAGTGCTAGAGATGAGAACATTCAGTACTTC. Encoded protein: CSARDENIQYF.

There are a few counts of this clone. The CDR3 spells CASSDLAGGLETQYF. The CDR3 DNA follows: TGTGCCAGCAGTGACCTAGCGGGAGGGTTAGAGACCCAGTACTTC. V is TRBV6-1 and J is TRBJ2-5; 12 nucleotides line up with TRBD2. V shed 3 bases, J shed 4 bases, and the junction held 3 bases outside the gene matches. Germline loops: CDR1 MNHNS, CDR2 SASEGT. The CDR3 contains 15 residues.

The rearrangement joins TRBV27 to TRBJ1-5, with 11 bases identical to TRBD1. The CDR3 loop spans 14 amino acids. V trimming: 5 bases; J trimming: 9 bases; junction bases outside the gene matches: 6. The germline CDR1 and CDR2 sequences are MNHEY and SMNVEV (reference sequence). The CDR3 bases are TGTGCCAGCAGTCACGGACAGGGGGCCTGGCCCCAGCATTTT. Its protein product is CASSHGQGAWPQHF.

To note about this clone: The junction departs from the called germline gene at one end, perhaps through a read error. The sample contains more than one DNA sequence encoding this CDR3. The chain combines TRBV2 with TRBJ1-4; 7 bases agree with TRBD1. Germline V gene data show CDR1 as SNHLY and CDR2 as FYNNEI. This CDR3 comprises 16 residues. The CDR3 sequence: CASSEVDRADNEKLFF. In DNA form, the CDR3 reads TGTGCCAGCAGTGAAGTTGACAGGGCCGATAATGAAAAATTGTTTTTT.

The chain links TRBV19 to TRBJ1-5; D gene ambiguous. The ends were cut back, 4 bases at V and 5 bases at J, with 12 bases in the middle. This CDR3 is 14 amino acids long. Per germline, CDR1 LNHDA and CDR2 SQIVND (reference sequence). The CDR3 loop is CASSTPYGDQPQHF. The CDR3 bases are TGTGCCAGTAGTACCCCCTACGGGGATCAGCCCCAGCATTTT.

The chain employs TRBV10-1 and TRBJ2-1; possibly TRBD1 for D (5 bases). The V end lost 2 bases, the J end lost 5 bases, and 13 bases lay between the germline ends. Germline CDR1 reads WNHNN; CDR2 reads SYGVQD (reference sequence). The CDR3 runs 15 residues. CDR3 nucleotides: TGCGCCAGCAGTGAGGGGGTCAGGGTCGACAATGAGCAGTTCTTC. It specifies CASSEGVRVDNEQFF.

With regard to this clone: At one end the junction does not follow the germline gene, possibly because of a read error. The gene calls are TRBV28 and TRBJ2-7; D is perhaps TRBD1 or TRBD2 (8 bases each). CDR3 size: 14 residues. The germline V gene encodes CDR1 MDHEN and CDR2 SYDVKM. The CDR3 reads CAGRGLAGPYEQYF. The DNA of the CDR3 is TGTGCCGGCAGGGGGCTAGCGGGCCCCTACGAGCAGTACTTC.

This clone was counted a few times. The chain recombines TRBV6-5 with TRBJ1-5, with D unresolved. Trimming pared 0 bases from V and 3 bases from J, leaving 3 bases between. The CDR3 has 13 residues. Germline V lookup: CDR1 MNHEY, CDR2 SVGAGI. CDR3 protein: CASSYSYNQPQHF. CDR3 bases: TGTGCCAGCAGTTACTCATACAATCAGCCCCAGCATTTT.

This clone came up a few times. The chain couples TRBV7-3 to TRBJ1-2, with D unclear. V shed 2 bases and J shed 0 bases, with 7 bases lying between them. The CDR3 loop spans 14 amino acids. The germline gives CDR1 SGHTA, CDR2 FQGTGA. CDR3 in amino acids: CASSLSGANYGYTF. Written as DNA, the CDR3 is TGTGCCAGCAGCTTATCCGGGGCTAACTATGGCTACACCTTC.

This chain uses TRBV30 with TRBJ2-7, with 7 nucleotides matching TRBD1. Germline V gene lookup returns CDR1 GTSNPN and CDR2 SVGIG (reference sequence). The V and J ends lost 1 base and 0 bases, in that order; junction bases with no gene match: 3. The CDR3 sequence is 14 residues long. This CDR3 reads CAWSAGGSSYEQYF. The CDR3 region has the DNA TGTGCCTGGAGTGCAGGGGGAAGCTCCTACGAGCAGTACTTC.

This chain links TRBV5-6 with TRBJ1-3; D possibly corresponds to TRBD1 (6 bases). Germline-derived CDR1 and CDR2 are SGHDT and YYEEEE. Trimming removed 2 bases from V and 0 bases from J, with 9 bases in between. The CDR3 runs 15 residues. CDR3: CASSLQGLSGNTIYF. The DNA for the CDR3 is TGTGCCAGCAGCTTACAGGGCCTCTCTGGAAACACCATATATTTT.

The CDR3 DNA sequence: TGTGCCACCAGCCAGGAGGGTGAGCAGTTCTTC. Encoded protein: CATSQEGEQFF. This chain connects TRBV15 to TRBJ2-1, with D possibly being TRBD2 (6 bases). V shed 5 bases and J shed 9 bases, with 8 bases lying between them. Germline CDR1 is LNHNV and CDR2 is YYDKDF (reference sequence). The CDR3 consists of 11 residues.

The chain employs TRBV7-2 and TRBJ2-3, with a tentative D call TRBD2 (5 bases). Germline CDR1 and CDR2: SGHTA and FQGNSA. The CDR3 loop spans 13 amino acids. V was pared by 5 bases and J by 4 bases, with 10 bases between. The CDR3 DNA is TGTGCCAGCAGCCACGCGAGGGCAGATACGCAGTATTTT. Amino acid sequence: CASSHARADTQYF.

The chain carries TRBV28 and TRBJ1-2; D remains ambiguous. The V gene's germline CDR1 is MDHEN and CDR2 SYDVKM. The CDR3 is made up of 13 amino acids. V dropped 3 bases and J dropped 4 bases, with 9 bases sitting between them. CDR3 protein: CASSFNTGYGYTF. Written as DNA, the CDR3 is TGTGCCAGCAGTTTTAACACGGGCTATGGCTACACCTTC.

This clone was seen a few times. The CDR3 is CASREIQGANQPQHF. As DNA, the CDR3 is TGTGCCAGCAGGGAAATACAGGGGGCGAATCAGCCCCAGCATTTT. The chain carries TRBV6-6 and TRBJ1-5, with 9 nucleotides matching TRBD1. Germline assignment: CDR1 MNHNY and CDR2 SVGAGI (reference sequence). Trimming at V came to 6 bases and at J to 4 bases, leaving 7 bases not matched to a gene. The CDR3 length is 15 residues.

This clone showed up just once. This chain uses TRBV30 with TRBJ2-7; 7 nucleotides align to TRBD1. The germline V gene encodes CDR1 GTSNPN and CDR2 SVGIG (reference sequence). The junction had 10 bases not matched to a gene; V was cut back by 0 bases and J by 5 bases. The CDR3 consists of 15 residues. The CDR3: CAWSVALQGYNEQYF. In DNA form, the CDR3 reads TGTGCCTGGAGTGTTGCGTTACAGGGGTACAACGAGCAGTACTTC.

The genes are TRBV27 and TRBJ1-5; D is undetermined. CDR3 length: 13 residues. From germline, CDR1 is MNHEY and CDR2 SMNVEV (reference sequence). Trimming removed 8 bases at V and 6 bases at J, with 14 bases between. CDR3: CASDRRERQPQHF. DNA for the CDR3: TGTGCCAGCGACCGGAGGGAGCGTCAGCCCCAGCATTTT.

This clone has only one observation. The genes are TRBV19 and TRBJ2-5; 14 positions agree with TRBD2. The DNA end is a closer match to TRBJ2-7, so the J assignment may be wrong. The CDR3 has 15 amino acids. In germline, CDR1 is LNHDA, CDR2 SQIVND (reference sequence). CDR3 region: CASSPGLAGDYEQYF. In DNA form, the CDR3 reads TGTGCCAGTAGTCCGGGACTAGCGGGAGACTACGAGCAGTACTTC.

This clone has a single count. The same CDR3 can be traced to other DNA sequences in this sample. This rearrangement joins TRBV2 to TRBJ2-3; no definite D call. CDR3 length equals 12 residues. Germline V gene data show CDR1 as SNHLY and CDR2 as FYNNEI. Trimming stripped 5 bases from V and 0 bases from J, with 3 bases between. DNA for the CDR3: TGTGCCAGCAGTCCTAGCACAGATACGCAGTATTTT. It encodes CASSPSTDTQYF.